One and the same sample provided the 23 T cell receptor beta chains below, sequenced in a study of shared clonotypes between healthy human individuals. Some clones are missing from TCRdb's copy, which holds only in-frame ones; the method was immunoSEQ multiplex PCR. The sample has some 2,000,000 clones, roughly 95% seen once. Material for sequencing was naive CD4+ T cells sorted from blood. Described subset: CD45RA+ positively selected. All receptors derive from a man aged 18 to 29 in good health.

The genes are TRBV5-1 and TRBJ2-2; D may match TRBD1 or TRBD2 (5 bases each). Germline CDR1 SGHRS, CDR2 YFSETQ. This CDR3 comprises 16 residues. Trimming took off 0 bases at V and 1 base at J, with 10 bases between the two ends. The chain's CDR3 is CASSLAIGGNTGELFF. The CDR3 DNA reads TGCGCCAGCAGCTTGGCCATTGGGGGGAACACCGGGGAGCTGTTTTTT.

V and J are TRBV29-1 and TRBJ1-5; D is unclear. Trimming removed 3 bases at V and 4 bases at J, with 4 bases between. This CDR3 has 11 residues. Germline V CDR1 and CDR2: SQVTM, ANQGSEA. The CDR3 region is CSVEGNQPQHF. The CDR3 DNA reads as TGCAGCGTTGAGGGGAATCAGCCCCAGCATTTT.

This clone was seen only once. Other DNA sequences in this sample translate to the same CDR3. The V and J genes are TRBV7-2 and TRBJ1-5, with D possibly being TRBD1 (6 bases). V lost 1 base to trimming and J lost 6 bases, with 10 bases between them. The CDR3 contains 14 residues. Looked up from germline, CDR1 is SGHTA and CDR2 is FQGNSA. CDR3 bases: TGTGCCAGCAGCTTAGGAGGGGGAGGTCAGCCCCAGCATTTT. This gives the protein CASSLGGGGQPQHF.

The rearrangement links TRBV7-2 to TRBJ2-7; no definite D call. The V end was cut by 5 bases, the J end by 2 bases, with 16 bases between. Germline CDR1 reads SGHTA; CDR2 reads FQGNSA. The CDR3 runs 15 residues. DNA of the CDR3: TGTGCCAGCAGCCCGCGACATGGGGTCCCCTACGAGCAGTACTTC. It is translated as CASSPRHGVPYEQYF.

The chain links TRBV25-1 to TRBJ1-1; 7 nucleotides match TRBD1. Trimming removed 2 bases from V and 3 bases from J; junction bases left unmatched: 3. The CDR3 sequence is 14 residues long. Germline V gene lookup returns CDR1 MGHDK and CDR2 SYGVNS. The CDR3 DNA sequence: TGTGCCAGCAGTGAAGACAGGGCCGACACTGAAGCTTTCTTT. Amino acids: CASSEDRADTEAFF.

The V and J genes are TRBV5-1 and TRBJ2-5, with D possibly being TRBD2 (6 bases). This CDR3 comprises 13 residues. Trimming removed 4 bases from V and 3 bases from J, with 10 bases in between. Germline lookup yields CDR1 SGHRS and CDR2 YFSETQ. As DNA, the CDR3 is TGCGCCAGCAGCGCGGGGTCGGAAGAGACCCAGTACTTC. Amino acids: CASSAGSEETQYF.

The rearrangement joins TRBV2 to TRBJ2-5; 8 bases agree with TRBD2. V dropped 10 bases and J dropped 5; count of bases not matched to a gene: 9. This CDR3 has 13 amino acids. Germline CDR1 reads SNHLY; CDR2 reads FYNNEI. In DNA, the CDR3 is TGTGCCACTGAGCGGGAGAGGGGCGAGACCCAGTACTTC. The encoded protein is CATERERGETQYF.

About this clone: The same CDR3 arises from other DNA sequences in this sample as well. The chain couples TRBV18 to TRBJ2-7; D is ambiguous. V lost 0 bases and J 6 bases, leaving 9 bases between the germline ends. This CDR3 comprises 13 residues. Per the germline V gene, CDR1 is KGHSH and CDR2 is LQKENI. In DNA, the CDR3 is TGTGCCAGCTCACCACCGTCTGGGTCCGAGCAGTACTTC. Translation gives CASSPPSGSEQYF.

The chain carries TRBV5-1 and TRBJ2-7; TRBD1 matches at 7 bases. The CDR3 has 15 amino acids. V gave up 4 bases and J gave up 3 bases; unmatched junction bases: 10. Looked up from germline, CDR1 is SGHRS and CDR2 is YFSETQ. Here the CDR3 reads CASSLLTGTIYEQYF. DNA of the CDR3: TGCGCCAGCAGCCTGCTGACAGGGACAATCTACGAGCAGTACTTC.

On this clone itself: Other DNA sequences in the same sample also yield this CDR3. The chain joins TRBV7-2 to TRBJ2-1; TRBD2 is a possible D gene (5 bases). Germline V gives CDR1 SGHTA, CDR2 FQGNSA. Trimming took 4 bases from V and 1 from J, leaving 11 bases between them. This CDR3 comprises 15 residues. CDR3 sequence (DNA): TGTGCCAGCAGCTCCGACCGGGGATCCTACAATGAGCAGTTCTTC. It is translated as CASSSDRGSYNEQFF.

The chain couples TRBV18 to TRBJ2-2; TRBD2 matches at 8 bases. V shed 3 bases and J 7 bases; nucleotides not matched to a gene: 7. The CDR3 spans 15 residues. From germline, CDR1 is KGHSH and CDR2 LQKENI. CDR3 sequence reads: CASSPPTSGDGELFF. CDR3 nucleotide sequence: TGTGCCAGCTCACCCCCTACTAGCGGAGACGGGGAGCTGTTTTTT. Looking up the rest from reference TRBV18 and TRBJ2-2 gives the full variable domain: NAGVMQNPRHLVRRRGQEARLRCSPMKGHSHVYWYRQLPEEGLKFMVYLQKENIIDESGMPKERFSAEFPKEGPSILRIQQVVRGDSAAYFCASSPPTSGDGELFFGEGSRLTVL.

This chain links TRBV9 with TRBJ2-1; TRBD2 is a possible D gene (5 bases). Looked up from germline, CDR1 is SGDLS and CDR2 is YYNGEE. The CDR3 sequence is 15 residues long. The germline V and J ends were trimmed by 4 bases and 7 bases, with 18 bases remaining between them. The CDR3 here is CASSRSGVTRNEQFF. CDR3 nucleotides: TGTGCCAGCAGCCGGAGCGGTGTAACGAGAAATGAGCAGTTCTTC.

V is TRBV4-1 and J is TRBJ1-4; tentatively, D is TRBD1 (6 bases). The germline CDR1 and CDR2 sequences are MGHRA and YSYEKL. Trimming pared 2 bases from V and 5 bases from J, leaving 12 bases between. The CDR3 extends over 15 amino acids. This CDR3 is CASSQNRDKNEKLFF. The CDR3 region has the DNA TGCGCCAGCAGCCAAAACCGGGACAAAAATGAAAAACTGTTTTTT.

The DNA for the CDR3 is TGTGCCACCAGCCGAGGGTGGACCGGGACAGGGGTTGGCTACACCTTC. Amino acids: CATSRGWTGTGVGYTF. The chain combines TRBV15 with TRBJ1-2, with 10 bases identical to TRBD1. Losses at the gene ends were 5 bases for V and 7 bases for J; bases not matched to a gene: 13. The V gene's germline CDR1 is LNHNV and CDR2 YYDKDF (reference sequence). This CDR3 is 16 amino acids long.

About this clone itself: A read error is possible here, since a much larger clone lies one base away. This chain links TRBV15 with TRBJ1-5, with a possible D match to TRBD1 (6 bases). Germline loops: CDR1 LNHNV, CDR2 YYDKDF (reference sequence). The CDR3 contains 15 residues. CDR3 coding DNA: TGTGCCTCCAGCAGGACTGAGGGGGGCCATCAGCCCCAGCATTTT. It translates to CASSRTEGGHQPQHF.

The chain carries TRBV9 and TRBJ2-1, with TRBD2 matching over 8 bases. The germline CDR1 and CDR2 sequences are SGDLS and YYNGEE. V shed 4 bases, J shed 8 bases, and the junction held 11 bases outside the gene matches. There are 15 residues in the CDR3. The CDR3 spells CASSPTGTRVDEQFF. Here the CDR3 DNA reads TGTGCCAGCAGCCCCACCGGGACTAGAGTGGATGAGCAGTTCTTC.

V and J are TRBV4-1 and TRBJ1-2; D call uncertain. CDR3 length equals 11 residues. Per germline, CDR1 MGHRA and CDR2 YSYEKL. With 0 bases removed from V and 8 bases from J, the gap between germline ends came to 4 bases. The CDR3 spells CASSQDGGYTF. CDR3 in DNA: TGCGCCAGCAGCCAAGATGGCGGCTACACCTTC.

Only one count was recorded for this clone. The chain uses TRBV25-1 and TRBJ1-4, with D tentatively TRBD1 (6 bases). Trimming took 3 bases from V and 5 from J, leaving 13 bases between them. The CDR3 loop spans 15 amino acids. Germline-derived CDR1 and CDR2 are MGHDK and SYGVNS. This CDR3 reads CASSDAGTRNEKLFF. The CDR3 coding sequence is TGTGCCAGCAGTGACGCCGGGACAAGAAATGAAAAACTGTTTTTT.

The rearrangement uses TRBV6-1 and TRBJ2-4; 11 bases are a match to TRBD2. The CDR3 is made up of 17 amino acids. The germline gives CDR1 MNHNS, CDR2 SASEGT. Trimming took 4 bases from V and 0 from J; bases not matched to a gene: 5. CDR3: CASSGGGLAGAKNIQYF. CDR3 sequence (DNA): TGTGCCAGCAGTGGGGGTGGACTAGCGGGAGCCAAAAACATTCAGTACTTC.

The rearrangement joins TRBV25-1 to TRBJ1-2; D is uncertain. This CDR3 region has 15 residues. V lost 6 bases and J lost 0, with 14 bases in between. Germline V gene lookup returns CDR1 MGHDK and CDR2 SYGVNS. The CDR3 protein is CASSDPVGANYGYTF. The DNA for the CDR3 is TGTGCCAGCAGCGATCCAGTCGGGGCTAACTATGGCTACACCTTC.

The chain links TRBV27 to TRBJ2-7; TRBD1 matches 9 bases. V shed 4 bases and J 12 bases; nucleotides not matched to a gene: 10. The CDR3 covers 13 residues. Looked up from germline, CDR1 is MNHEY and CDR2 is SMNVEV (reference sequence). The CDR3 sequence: CASSSTGGLFLYF. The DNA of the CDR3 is TGTGCCAGCAGTTCGACAGGGGGGTTGTTCCTGTACTTC.

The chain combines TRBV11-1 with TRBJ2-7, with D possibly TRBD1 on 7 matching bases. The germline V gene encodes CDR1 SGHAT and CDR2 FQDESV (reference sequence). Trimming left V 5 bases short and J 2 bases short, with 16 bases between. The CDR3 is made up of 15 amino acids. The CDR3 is CASSRGTVGTYEQYF. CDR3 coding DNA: TGTGCCAGCAGCCGGGGGACAGTGGGGACCTACGAGCAGTACTTC.

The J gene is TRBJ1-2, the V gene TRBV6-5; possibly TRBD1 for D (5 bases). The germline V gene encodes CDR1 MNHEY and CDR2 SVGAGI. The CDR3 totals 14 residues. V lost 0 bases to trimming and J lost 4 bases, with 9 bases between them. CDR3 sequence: CASSYSGGSYGYTF. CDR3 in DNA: TGTGCCAGCAGTTACTCGGGGGGATCCTATGGCTACACCTTC.